The 14 T cell receptor beta chains reported below all come from one sample, sequenced in a study of T cells after yellow fever vaccination. TCRdb re-called the 5' RACE reads through MiXCR, storing one row per CDR3 protein. The data hold approximately 510,000 distinct CDR3 sequences, with 21% observed a single time. The source was PBMCs, collected 20 to 25 days after the first yellow fever vaccination. The receptors here all came from a man between 18 and 29 years old who received the YFV17D yellow fever vaccine.

This clonotype was seen more than once but under ten times. CDR3 region: CASSLVGATGGEQYF. CDR3 DNA sequence: TGTGCCAGCAGCTTAGTGGGGGCCACAGGGGGCGAGCAGTACTTC. This chain connects TRBV7-2 to TRBJ2-7; 8 bases line up with TRBD1. CDR1 is SGHTA, CDR2 FQGNSA, per germline. J lost 6 bases, V lost 1 base, and 8 bases had no gene match. The CDR3 length is 15 residues. Full variable domain (outside the CDR3, taken from reference TRBV7-2 and TRBJ2-7): GAGVSQSPSNKVTEKGKDVELRCDPISGHTALYWYRQSLGQGLEFLIYFQGNSAPDKSGLPSDRFSAERTGGSVSTLTIQRTQQEDSAVYLCASSLVGATGGEQYFGPGTRLTVT.

This clonotype was counted a few times. The chain couples TRBV6-6 to TRBJ1-4, with unresolved D. Germline-derived CDR1 and CDR2 are MNHNY and SVGAGI (reference sequence). The V and J ends lost 6 bases and 13 bases respectively, with 15 bases between them. This CDR3 contains 12 residues. DNA for the CDR3: TGTGCCAGCAGGCCACAACCCCCTCGACTGTTTTTT. Translation gives CASRPQPPRLFF.

Many counts were recorded for this clonotype. The V gene is TRBV3-1, the J gene TRBJ2-7; 7 nucleotides line up with TRBD2. The germline V gene encodes CDR1 LGHDT and CDR2 YNNKEL (reference sequence). Germline trimming cut 1 base from V and 5 bases from J; bases unmatched to any gene: 2. The CDR3 totals 13 residues. The DNA for the CDR3 is TGTGCCAGCAGCCAAGGGGGAGGGGACGAGCAGTACTTC. Its protein product is CASSQGGGDEQYF.

The chain recombines TRBV7-3 with TRBJ2-1; D might be TRBD1 or TRBD2, each matching 5 bases. The V gene's germline CDR1 is SGHTA and CDR2 FQGTGA. The CDR3 is 16 residues long. V was cut by 6 bases and J by 5 bases, with 20 bases left in between. The CDR3 DNA follows: TGTGCCAGCAGTTCAGGGTCGGCTAGCACCAACAATGAGCAGTTCTTC. This encodes CASSSGSASTNNEQFF. The whole variable domain, filled in from reference TRBV7-3 and TRBJ2-1, reads GAGVSQTPSNKVTEKGKYVELRCDPISGHTALYWYRQSLGQGPEFLIYFQGTGAADDSGLPNDRFFAVRPEGSVSTLKIQRTERGDSAVYLCASSSGSASTNNEQFFGPGTRLTVL.

This clonotype occurred a few times. The rearrangement uses TRBV6-5 and TRBJ2-7; 11 bases map to TRBD1. Germline trimming cut 2 bases from V and 3 bases from J; bases unmatched to any gene: 3. The CDR3 has 15 amino acids. Germline CDR1 MNHEY, CDR2 SVGAGI. Here the CDR3 reads CASSYTGTGGYEQYF. CDR3 nucleotides: TGTGCCAGCAGTTACACCGGGACAGGGGGCTACGAGCAGTACTTC.

The chain is built from TRBV4-1 and TRBJ2-1; D gene ambiguous. The CDR3 is 15 residues long. Germline V gene lookup returns CDR1 MGHRA and CDR2 YSYEKL. V lost 4 bases and J lost 5, with 15 bases in between. The CDR3 DNA is TGCGCCAGCAGCCTGACTCGCGGTCTCGACAATGAGCAGTTCTTC. It specifies CASSLTRGLDNEQFF.

The rearrangement uses TRBV3-1 and TRBJ2-3, with D tentatively TRBD2 (6 bases). V lost 0 bases to trimming and J lost 7 bases, with 14 bases between them. The CDR3 totals 15 residues. Per germline, CDR1 LGHDT and CDR2 YNNKEL (reference sequence). CDR3 amino acids: CASSQERQGGNTQYF. CDR3 in DNA: TGTGCCAGCAGCCAAGAAAGGCAGGGAGGAAATACGCAGTATTTT.

The chain recombines TRBV7-3 with TRBJ2-2; 7 nucleotides line up with TRBD1. CDR3 length equals 16 residues. Trimming removed 4 bases from V and 5 bases from J; junction bases left unmatched: 10. CDR1 and CDR2 (germline): SGHTA, FQGTGA. CDR3: CASSSRAQGVTGELFF. CDR3 in DNA: TGTGCCAGCAGCTCCAGGGCCCAGGGGGTGACCGGGGAGCTGTTTTTT.

This clonotype occurred a few times. The chain uses TRBV4-3 and TRBJ2-3; 15 nucleotides agree with TRBD2. The CDR3 has 15 residues. V gave up 8 bases and J gave up 8 bases; unmatched junction bases: 8. Germline V gene sequence: CDR1 LGHNA, CDR2 YSLEER. The CDR3 sequence is CASRRTSGGAGTQYF. DNA for the CDR3: TGCGCCAGCCGTCGGACTAGCGGGGGGGCGGGTACGCAGTATTTT.

The chain links TRBV5-6 to TRBJ2-5; D might be TRBD2 (5 bases). The CDR3 length is 15 residues. Germline assignment: CDR1 SGHDT and CDR2 YYEEEE. V was trimmed by 1 base and J by 3 bases, leaving 13 bases between them. CDR3 bases: TGTGCCAGCAGCTTGTTATGGGCGGGCAAAGAGACCCAGTACTTC. Its protein is CASSLLWAGKETQYF.

This clonotype was detected ten times or more. The chain is built from TRBV12-3 or TRBV12-4 and TRBJ2-5, with a tentative D call TRBD2 (6 bases). The CDR3 contains 14 residues. The germline V and J ends were trimmed by 6 bases and 5 bases, with 16 bases remaining between them. CDR3 nucleotide sequence: TGTGCCAGCAGCGTGCCTGGGACTCCGGAGACCCAGTACTTC. Translation gives CASSVPGTPETQYF.

The chain combines TRBV9 with TRBJ2-5; 11 bases line up with TRBD2. V lost 2 bases, J lost 5 bases, and 5 bases stayed unmatched. The CDR3 is made up of 15 amino acids. Germline V CDR1 and CDR2: SGDLS, YYNGEE. The DNA of the CDR3 is TGTGCCAGCAGCGTCCCACTAGCGGGGGAGGAGACCCAGTACTTC. Amino acid sequence: CASSVPLAGEETQYF.

In regard to this clonotype: The junction does not match germline at one end; this may be a read error. The genes are TRBV3-1 and TRBJ2-1; D might be TRBD1 (6 bases). CDR1 and CDR2 from the germline V gene are LGHDT and YNNKEL (reference sequence). The CDR3 extends over 13 amino acids. CDR3 DNA sequence: TGTGCCTGCAGCCAAGGGGGTGGCGATGAGCAGTTCTTC. Amino acids: CACSQGGGDEQFF.

In its sample, this clonotype was seen a few times. The chain couples TRBV6-1 to TRBJ1-5; no clear D gene. Germline CDR1 is MNHNS and CDR2 is SASEGT. This CDR3 region has 15 residues. V gave up 6 bases and J gave up 5 bases, with 17 bases separating them. CDR3: CASSLGPRTDQPQHF. CDR3 bases: TGTGCCAGCAGCCTGGGTCCCAGGACCGATCAGCCCCAGCATTTT.